These T cell receptor beta chains were read from a single sample in a study of identifying expanded T cells in peripheral blood. Measured with immunoSEQ multiplex PCR; TCRdb has only the in-frame clones, and not every one. The sample lists tens of thousands of clones, nearly 90% occurring once. Sequences were obtained from blood. The source is a person aged 18-69 years in good health. The CDR3 runs from the conserved cysteine through the conserved F or W. A D gene is named only where the DNA matches it firmly. Not every row has a clone size; where given, it reads once, few, many or a size class.

clone_size | j_call | d_call | v_call | cdr3_nt | cdr3_aa
- | TRBJ2-5 | - | TRBV7-9 | TGTGCCAGCAGCTTAGGGGGCAGGGGACGCGAGACCCAGTACTTC | CASSLGGRGRETQYF
- | TRBJ2-1 | TRBD2 | TRBV19 | TGTGCCAGTAGTCGGACTAGCGGGGGTGAATACAATGAGCAGTTCTTC | CASSRTSGGEYNEQFF
once | TRBJ1-1 | TRBD1 | TRBV2 | TGTGCCAGCAGTGCTAACAGGGGGAAGAACACTGAAGCTTTCTTT | CASSANRGKNTEAFF
few | TRBJ2-7 | - | TRBV19 | TGTGCCAGTAGGGACGTTGGCGCCCACGAGCAGTACTTC | CASRDVGAHEQYF
- | TRBJ2-7 | TRBD1 | TRBV11-3 | TGTGCCAGCAGCATGGGGGACAGGGGGCGATACGAGCAGTACTTC | CASSMGDRGRYEQYF
once | TRBJ1-3 | - | TRBV4-1 | TGCGCCAGCACTCCTCGATTGGGGAACTCTGGAAACACCATATATTTT | CASTPRLGNSGNTIYF
- | TRBJ2-7 | - | TRBV2 | TGTGCCAGCAGTGCCGAATACGAGCAGTACTTC | CASSAEYEQYF
- | TRBJ2-1 | TRBD1 | TRBV7-3 | TGTGCCAGCAGCACCACAGGGGGCAATGAGCAGTTCTTC | CASSTTGGNEQFF
- | TRBJ2-1 | - | TRBV7-3 | TGTGCCAGCAGCTTATCCGCTAGCGGCCAGGGGGAGCAGTTCTTC | CASSLSASGQGEQFF
- | TRBJ1-2 | TRBD1 | TRBV13 | TGTGCCAGCAGTTCGGGGGTCGTCCGACAGGGGATTAACTATGGCTACACCTTC | CASSSGVVRQGINYGYTF
- | TRBJ2-3 | TRBD2 | TRBV2 | TGTGCCAGCAGTGAAATATCTAGCGGGAGCACAGATACGCAGTATTTT | CASSEISSGSTDTQYF
once | TRBJ1-2 | TRBD1 | TRBV5-1 | TGCGCCAGCAGCTTGGATGGGACAGGGTATGGCTACACCTTC | CASSLDGTGYGYTF
- | TRBJ1-2 | - | TRBV6-1 | TGTGCCAGCAGAGGACCCGGTGGGGGCTACACCTTC | CASRGPGGGYTF
- | TRBJ1-3 | - | TRBV5-6 | TGTGCCAGCAGCTGGAGCGCAGGAAACACCATATATTTT | CASSWSAGNTIYF
- | TRBJ2-5 | - | TRBV9 | TGTGCCAGCGGCCCCCCTCAGGGACAAGAGACCCAGTACTTC | CASGPPQGQETQYF
- | TRBJ2-2 | TRBD2 | TRBV7-2 | TGTGCCAGCAGCTTAAGGACTAGCGGGGGTCGTAGAACCGGGGAGCTGTTTTTT | CASSLRTSGGRRTGELFF
- | TRBJ2-2 | - | TRBV29-1 | TGCAGCGTCGGGGAACAGGGAGAGAACGGGGAGCTGTTTTTT | CSVGEQGENGELFF
- | TRBJ1-2 | TRBD1 | TRBV2 | TGTGCCACATCCGGGACAGGTGAAGGAGGCTACACCTTC | CATSGTGEGGYTF
- | TRBJ2-2 | - | TRBV29-1 | TGCAGCGTTGACACAGGAACCGGGGAGCTGTTTTTT | CSVDTGTGELFF
- | TRBJ1-2 | - | TRBV9 | TGTGCCAGCAGCGTGGGTTTGGGCGGCCATGGCTACACCTTC | CASSVGLGGHGYTF
- | TRBJ1-2 | TRBD1 | TRBV5-5 | TGTGCCAGCAGCTTGTGGCAGGGGGCTGAGGGCTACACCTTC | CASSLWQGAEGYTF
- | TRBJ1-1 | - | TRBV6-4 | TGTGCCAGCAGTGACTCGGTTCAGTCAACAAGGGCTGAAGCTTTCTTT | CASSDSVQSTRAEAFF
- | TRBJ2-7 | - | TRBV7-2 | TGTGCCAGCAGCTCTACCAGGGGCGGCTACGAGCAGTACTTC | CASSSTRGGYEQYF
once | TRBJ1-2 | - | TRBV28 | TGTGCCAGCAGTTTGGGAGTGAGGAACTATGGCTACACCTTC | CASSLGVRNYGYTF
- | TRBJ2-1 | - | TRBV20-1 | TGCAGTGCTAGATCGGGGAGGGAGCAGTTCTTC | CSARSGREQFF
- | TRBJ1-2 | - | TRBV13 | TGTGCCAGCAGCTTGATGGACATGGCAGGCTACACCTTC | CASSLMDMAGYTF
- | TRBJ2-4 | - | TRBV19 | TGTGCCAGTAGTGCACGACTAGTCCTCTCATCAGCCAAAAACATTCAGTACTTC | CASSARLVLSSAKNIQYF
- | TRBJ2-7 | - | TRBV7-2 | TGTGCCAGCAGCTTAGTATTCCAGAGTCGGGGTTACGAGCAGTACTTC | CASSLVFQSRGYEQYF
- | TRBJ2-7 | TRBD2 | TRBV6-6 | TGTGCCAGCAGCCGAGCGGGGACTGACTCCTACGAGCAGTACTTC | CASSRAGTDSYEQYF
- | TRBJ2-2 | - | TRBV10-1 | TGCGCCAGCAGTGAGGGGGTCAGGGACACCGGGGAGCTGTTTTTT | CASSEGVRDTGELFF
- | TRBJ2-5 | - | TRBV7-3 | TGTGCCAGCAGCTTGGTCAGGGAGACCCAGTACTTC | CASSLVRETQYF
- | TRBJ2-3 | - | TRBV7-3 | TGTGCCAGCAGCCTTACCCCTGGAGATACGCAGTATTTT | CASSLTPGDTQYF
- | TRBJ2-1 | TRBD2 | TRBV7-3 | TGTGCCAGCAGCTTGGGGACTAGCGGGACACAGGGGCAGTTCTTC | CASSLGTSGTQGQFF
- | TRBJ1-2 | - | TRBV2 | TGTGCCAGCAGAATCGACGGAAATAACTATGGCTACACCTTC | CASRIDGNNYGYTF
- | TRBJ2-7 | TRBD1 | TRBV14 | TGTGCCAGCAGCCTTGGGACAGCATACGAGCAGTACTTC | CASSLGTAYEQYF
- | TRBJ2-1 | TRBD2 | TRBV5-1 | TGCGCCAGCAGCTTGTCTGCGGGGGGGCTTGGCAATGAGCAGTTCTTC | CASSLSAGGLGNEQFF